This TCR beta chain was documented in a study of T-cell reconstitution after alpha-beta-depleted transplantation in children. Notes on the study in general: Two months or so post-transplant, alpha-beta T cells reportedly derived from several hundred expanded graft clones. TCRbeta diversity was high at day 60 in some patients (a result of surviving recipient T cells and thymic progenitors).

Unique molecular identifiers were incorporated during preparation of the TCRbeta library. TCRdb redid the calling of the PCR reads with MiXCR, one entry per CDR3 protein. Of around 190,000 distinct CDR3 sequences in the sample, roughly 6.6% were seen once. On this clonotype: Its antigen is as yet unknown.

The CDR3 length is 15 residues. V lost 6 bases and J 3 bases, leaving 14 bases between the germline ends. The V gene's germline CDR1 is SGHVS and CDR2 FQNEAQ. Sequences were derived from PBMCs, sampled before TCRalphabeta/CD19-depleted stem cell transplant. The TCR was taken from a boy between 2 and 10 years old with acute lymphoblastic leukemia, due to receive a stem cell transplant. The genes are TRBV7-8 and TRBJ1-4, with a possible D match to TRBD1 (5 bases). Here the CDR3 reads CASSPGGTANEKLFF. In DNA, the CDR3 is TGTGCCAGCAGTCCAGGAGGGACGGCTAATGAAAAACTGTTTTTT.